Shown below are 8 T cell receptor beta chains from a single sample sequenced in a study of blood T cells in healthy people across ages (dated by TCRdb to between 2014 and 2017). Libraries were built with 5' RACE. The sequencer was an Illumina HiSeq 2500. A second PCR of roughly 6 to 11 cycles was run with a J-beta primer mix and a sample-barcoded 5' primer. TCRdb cleaned the public reads at Q25 with fastp, built clones with MiXCR and kept in-frame beta chains. Here each entry gathers all rows of one CDR3 protein and keeps the most common genes and DNA. The sample table records roughly 1,300,000 distinct CDR3 sequences; approximately 60% of these occur just once. The ten largest clones add up to 5.5% to 8% of the sample. Specimen: blood. These receptors came from a man aged 18 to 29 in good health.

The sample holds a few counts of this clonotype. The V call is TRBV21-1, the J call TRBJ2-6; TRBD1 is the table's D call and was not checked against the DNA. TRBV21-1 is an annotated pseudogene. This CDR3 comprises 18 residues. CDR3 amino acids: CASSKEADTVSGANVLTF. The CDR3, as DNA: TGTGCCAGCAGCAAAGAGGCGGACACCGTCTCTGGGGCCAACGTCCTGACTTTC.

The CDR3 sequence: CSARDPTKSYEQYF. The CDR3 bases are TGCAGTGCTAGAGACCCTACTAAGTCCTACGAGCAGTACTTC. J is TRBJ2-7 and V is TRBV20-1; D is ambiguous. Trimming cost V 0 bases and J 1 base, with 10 bases left between them. The CDR3 length is 14 residues. Germline V lookup: CDR1 DFQATT, CDR2 SNEGSKA (reference sequence).

The chain has TRBV27 and TRBJ2-1; TRBD1 agrees at 8 bases. V lost 7 bases and J lost 2; bases outside the gene matches: 7. Germline V gives CDR1 MNHEY, CDR2 SMNVEV (reference sequence). The CDR3 runs 15 residues. This chain's CDR3 is CASTLGDRPYNEQFF. CDR3 sequence (DNA): TGTGCCAGCACCTTAGGGGACAGGCCCTACAATGAGCAGTTCTTC.

This clonotype was found a few times. V gene TRBV10-3 combines with J gene TRBJ2-3; D not certain. The CDR3 totals 15 residues. The germline V gene encodes CDR1 ENHRY and CDR2 SYGVKD. V shed 3 bases and J shed 0 bases, with 10 bases lying between them. The CDR3 loop is CAISDRSPSTDTQYF. The CDR3 coding sequence is TGTGCCATCAGTGACAGGTCTCCTAGCACAGATACGCAGTATTTT.

This clonotype was seen more than once but under ten times. The rearrangement uses TRBV10-3 and TRBJ2-6; weak D call: TRBD1 (5 bases). The CDR3 has 18 amino acids. Trimming cost V 3 bases and J 0 bases, with 15 bases left between them. Germline values: CDR1 ENHRY, CDR2 SYGVKD. The CDR3 bases are TGTGCCATCAGTGACGGCGACAAGGGGTTCTCTGGGGCCAACGTCCTGACTTTC. It is translated as CAISDGDKGFSGANVLTF.

The V call is TRBV4-1, the J call TRBJ2-1; D gene uncertain. Germline values: CDR1 MGHRA, CDR2 YSYEKL. With 1 base removed from V and 6 bases from J, the gap between germline ends came to 10 bases. CDR3 size: 14 residues. This chain's CDR3 is CASSQVLDRNEQFF. The CDR3 DNA is TGCGCCAGCAGCCAAGTCCTGGACCGCAATGAGCAGTTCTTC.

The CDR3 spells CASSSPETVLNYGYTF. The CDR3 DNA reads as TGTGCCAGCAGCTCACCCGAGACAGTGCTTAACTATGGCTACACCTTC. The chain links TRBV3-1 to TRBJ1-2; perhaps TRBD1 as D (5 bases). This CDR3 region has 16 residues. Trimming removed 5 bases at V and 1 base at J, with 17 bases between. From germline, CDR1 is LGHDT and CDR2 YNNKEL (reference sequence).

This clonotype is a singleton in its sample. The V and J genes are TRBV24-1 and TRBJ2-3; D unresolved. This CDR3 contains 15 residues. The V end was cut by 5 bases, the J end by 0 bases, with 11 bases between. The germline V gene encodes CDR1 KGHDR and CDR2 SFDVKD. In DNA form, the CDR3 reads TGTGCCACCAGTGCCCCCGTGGAGAGCACAGATACGCAGTATTTT. Translation: CATSAPVESTDTQYF.